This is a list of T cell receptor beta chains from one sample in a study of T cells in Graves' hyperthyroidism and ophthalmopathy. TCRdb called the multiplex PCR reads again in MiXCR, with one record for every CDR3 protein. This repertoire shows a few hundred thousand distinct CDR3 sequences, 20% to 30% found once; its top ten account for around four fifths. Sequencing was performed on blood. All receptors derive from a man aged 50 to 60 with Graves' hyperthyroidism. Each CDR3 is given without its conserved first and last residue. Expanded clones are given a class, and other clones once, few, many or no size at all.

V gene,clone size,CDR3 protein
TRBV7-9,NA,ASAKEAGANVLT
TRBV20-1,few,SAQKRESNTDTQY
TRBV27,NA,ASSPGGAF
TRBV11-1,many,ASSRTRNTEAF
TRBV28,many,ASSFLGQGHQPQH
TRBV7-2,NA,ASSSSQGASGYT
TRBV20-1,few,SASLGLAVGETQY
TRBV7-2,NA,ASSLVLVNGHEQY
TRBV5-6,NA,ASSPRAASGRSSRHTDTQY
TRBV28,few,VTRGSADSPLH